A single sample gave rise to the 2 T cell receptor beta chains below, sequenced in a study of long-term antiretroviral therapy in people with HIV. Sequencing relied on immunoSEQ assay v3.0, run at survey level. TCRdb's copy holds only in-frame clones and misses some; the assay was immunoSEQ multiplex PCR. Of some 11,000 clones listed, roughly 79% are singletons. Source: unsorted PBMCs, taken at the start of antiretroviral therapy, before treatment. These receptors originate from a man younger than 45 with HIV.

The chain combines TRBV5-1 with TRBJ1-1; no clear D gene. Germline V gene sequence: CDR1 SGHRS, CDR2 YFSETQ. Trimming shortened V by 0 bases and J by 5 bases, and 8 bases separated the two germline ends. This CDR3 has 13 amino acids. The CDR3 is CASSLGRGTEAFF. The CDR3 DNA follows: TGCGCCAGCAGCTTGGGCCGAGGGACTGAAGCTTTCTTT.

This clone was picked up a small number of times. The chain links TRBV7-3 to TRBJ2-2; tentatively, D is TRBD1 or TRBD2 (6 bases each). The V gene's germline CDR1 is SGHTA and CDR2 FQGTGA. The CDR3 runs to 13 residues. Deletions cut 3 bases from V and 7 bases from J, with 9 bases between. In DNA, the CDR3 is TGTGCCAGCAGCTTGGGGGGCGGCGGGGAGCTGTTTTTT. Its protein product is CASSLGGGGELFF.